The 5 T cell receptor beta chains below come from one sample, sequenced in a study of T-cell reconstitution after alpha-beta-depleted transplantation in children. Unique molecular identifiers featured in how the TCRbeta library was prepared. TCRdb re-analysed the PCR reads in MiXCR, keeping a single row per CDR3 protein. The table shows about 360,000 distinct CDR3 sequences, with 13% occurring only once. This sample comprised PBMCs, obtained from the stem cell graft. The receptor source for this set is a human donor who donated a stem cell graft to a child with Fanconi anemia.

In this sample, this clonotype turned up many times. CDR3 protein: CSVIISWDIQYF. CDR3 bases: TGCAGCGTGATAATTAGTTGGGACATTCAGTACTTC. The chain is built from TRBV29-1 and TRBJ2-4; D gene uncertain. Trimming pared 6 bases from V and 8 bases from J, leaving 14 bases between. The CDR3 has 12 residues. Germline loops: CDR1 SQVTM, CDR2 ANQGSEA.

This clonotype was recorded at least ten times. In DNA form, the CDR3 reads TGTGCCAGCAGTTTCGGACTTTCACCCCTCCACTTT. It translates to CASSFGLSPLHF. The chain couples TRBV12-3 or TRBV12-4 to TRBJ1-6, with D unclear. CDR3 length: 12 amino acids. V was pared by 3 bases and J by 9 bases, with 6 bases between.

This clonotype was seen only a few times. The chain couples TRBV19 to TRBJ1-1, with D unresolved. V dropped 9 bases and J dropped 2 bases, with 10 bases sitting between them. Germline CDR1 and CDR2: LNHDA and SQIVND (reference sequence). CDR3 size: 12 residues. CDR3 sequence reads: CASRALNTEAFF. The CDR3 coding sequence is TGTGCCAGCCGGGCACTAAACACTGAAGCTTTCTTT.

This clonotype was seen a few times. The chain joins TRBV9 to TRBJ1-2; 7 bases align to TRBD1. Germline CDR1 and CDR2: SGDLS and YYNGEE. J was trimmed by 8 bases and V by 3 bases; bases with no gene match: 7. CDR3 length: 13 amino acids. CDR3 sequence (DNA): TGTGCCAGCAGCGAATCGACAGGGAGGGGCTACACCTTC. Residues: CASSESTGRGYTF.

The chain combines TRBV7-6 with TRBJ1-3; TRBD1 might be the D (5 bases). V lost 1 base and J lost 1, with 11 bases in between. The CDR3 totals 16 residues. Germline assignment: CDR1 SGHVS and CDR2 FNYEAQ. CDR3: CASSLGAGVSGNTIYF. For the CDR3, the DNA is TGTGCCAGCAGCTTAGGGGCGGGGGTGTCTGGAAACACCATATATTTT.